This T cell receptor beta chain was recovered during a study of regulatory T cells in long-lasting Graves disease. HTBI primers from iRepertoire and Arm-PCR of CDR3 regions yielded the TCR beta libraries. TCRdb reanalysed the multiplex PCR reads using MiXCR and keeps one entry per CDR3 protein. Of about 440,000 distinct CDR3 sequences listed, less than 20% are singletons. This clonotype was found many times. Time point in this sample: newly diagnosed GD, antithyroid drugs for less than 3 months. PBMC RNA was the source of the TCR library. The sample also formed part of further work on T cells in Graves' hyperthyroidism and ophthalmopathy.

The clonotype originates from a woman aged 25 to 45 with Graves disease. The sequencing here drew on peripheral blood mononuclear cells (PBMCs), taken at new diagnosis, from a patient treated with antithyroid drugs.

DNA of the CDR3: TGTGCCAGTAGTATAGCCACGACAGGCACAGATACGCAGTATTTT. Protein product: CASSIATTGTDTQYF. The rearrangement links TRBV19 to TRBJ2-3, with D possibly TRBD1 on 5 matching bases. Germline V gene lookup returns CDR1 LNHDA and CDR2 SQIVND (reference sequence). The CDR3 is 15 amino acids. V shed 1 base and J shed 1 base, with 9 bases lying between them.